Presented here are 20 T cell receptor beta chains from one specimen sequenced in a study of response to subunit inactivated influenza vaccine. Via MiXCR, TCRdb re-called the RT-PCR reads, giving one row per CDR3 protein. The sample contains more than 250,000 distinct CDR3 sequences, 20% to 25% of which appear only once. Material: PBMCs from blood, obtained 21 months after vaccination. The origin of the receptors is a man between 50 and 70 years old who received an inactivated influenza vaccine.

This sequence joins TRBV4-2 and TRBJ2-3; weak D call: TRBD1 (5 bases). Germline CDR1 reads LGHNA; CDR2 reads YNFKEQ. This CDR3 is built from 14 residues. Trimming took off 2 bases at V and 4 bases at J, with 10 bases between the two ends. CDR3 loop: CASSQPDRADTQYF. CDR3 coding DNA: TGTGCCAGCAGCCAACCCGACAGAGCAGATACGCAGTATTTT.

There are a few counts of this clonotype. The J gene is TRBJ2-1, the V gene TRBV20-1, with a weak D call TRBD1 (6 bases). V was cut by 5 bases and J by 9 bases, with 14 bases left in between. The CDR3 has 12 residues. CDR1 is DFQATT, CDR2 SNEGSKA, per germline (reference sequence). CDR3 coding DNA: TGCAGTGCTCCCAGACAGGTCACTGAGCAGTTCTTC. This translates into CSAPRQVTEQFF.

This clonotype occurred a few times. The chain recombines TRBV5-1 with TRBJ2-5; D is possibly TRBD2 (6 bases). Trimming stripped 3 bases from V and 2 bases from J, with 14 bases between. This CDR3 has 15 amino acids. Germline V gives CDR1 SGHRS, CDR2 YFSETQ. The CDR3 region is CASSWVDGGQETQYF. The CDR3 region has the DNA TGCGCCAGCAGCTGGGTGGACGGGGGTCAAGAGACCCAGTACTTC.

The sample holds many counts of this clonotype. The rearrangement links TRBV19 to TRBJ1-1; D unresolved. The CDR3 runs 15 residues. Germline-derived CDR1 and CDR2 are LNHDA and SQIVND (reference sequence). Trimming stripped 7 bases from V and 5 bases from J, with 20 bases between. In nucleotides, the CDR3 is TGTGCCAGTATTCCCACTAACCGGGGTAAGACTGAAGCTTTCTTT. This encodes CASIPTNRGKTEAFF.

The chain recombines TRBV5-5 with TRBJ2-5; the D is unclear. This CDR3 contains 14 residues. The V gene's germline CDR1 is SGHKS and CDR2 YYEKEE (reference sequence). Trimming took off 0 bases at V and 1 base at J, with 7 bases between the two ends. CDR3 in DNA: TGTGCCAGCAGCTTGGACAGCTTCCAAGAGACCCAGTACTTC. It translates to CASSLDSFQETQYF.

The table lists this clonotype with a few counts. This chain joins TRBV11-2 and TRBJ2-6, with TRBD1 matching 7 bases. There are 17 residues in the CDR3. CDR1 and CDR2 from the germline V gene are SGHAT and FQNNGV. With 1 base clipped from V and 0 bases from J, the junction kept 3 bases outside the gene matches. The CDR3 DNA follows: TGTGCCAGCAGCTTAGCCGGGACAGTCTCTGGGGCCAACGTCCTGACTTTC. Translation: CASSLAGTVSGANVLTF.

This clonotype was observed a few times. The chain links TRBV5-1 to TRBJ1-2; D uncertain. This CDR3 region has 13 residues. Per the germline V gene, CDR1 is SGHRS and CDR2 is YFSETQ. Trimming removed 5 bases from V and 3 bases from J, with 11 bases in between. DNA of the CDR3: TGCGCCAGCAGACCTCACGCTGACTATGGCTACACCTTC. Translating it yields CASRPHADYGYTF.

This clonotype was detected only a few times. V and J are TRBV28 and TRBJ2-1; no reliable D call. Germline V CDR1 and CDR2: MDHEN, SYDVKM. V was cut by 7 bases and J by 7 bases, with 17 bases left in between. This CDR3 spans 14 amino acids. As DNA, the CDR3 is TGTGCCAGCACCGAATCCGGAGCTCAGAATGAGCAGTTCTTC. Its protein product is CASTESGAQNEQFF.

V and J are TRBV5-1 and TRBJ2-7; perhaps TRBD2 as D (6 bases). V was trimmed by 4 bases and J by 9 bases, leaving 17 bases between them. Germline CDR1 is SGHRS and CDR2 is YFSETQ. The CDR3 extends over 13 amino acids. Here the CDR3 reads CASSPHDTGGQYF. The DNA of the CDR3 is TGCGCCAGCAGCCCACATGATACCGGGGGGCAGTACTTC.

This clonotype was counted many times. The CDR3 region has the DNA TGTGCCAGCAGCCTCAGGGGGCTTGGCACTGAAGCTTTCTTT. This gives the protein CASSLRGLGTEAFF. J is TRBJ1-1 and V is TRBV11-2; 8 bases line up with TRBD1. The germline V gene encodes CDR1 SGHAT and CDR2 FQNNGV. The CDR3 extends over 14 amino acids. Trimming at V came to 5 bases and at J to 4 bases, leaving 6 bases not matched to a gene.

The V and J genes are TRBV7-2 and TRBJ2-7, with a possible D match to TRBD1 (5 bases). V lost 2 bases to trimming and J lost 7 bases, with 12 bases between them. CDR1 SGHTA and CDR2 FQGNSA come from the germline V gene. CDR3 length equals 13 residues. The CDR3 coding sequence is TGTGCCAGCAGCTTACCAGGGCGAGAAGAGCAGTACTTC. Amino acid sequence: CASSLPGREEQYF.

This sequence joins TRBV21-1 and TRBJ2-7; the table's D call of TRBD2 was not tested on the DNA. TRBV21-1 is given as a pseudogene. The CDR3 runs 16 residues. The CDR3 is CASSSRTPPTSYEQYF. The CDR3 nucleotides are TGTGCCAGCAGCTCAAGGACTCCCCCTACCTCCTACGAGCAGTACTTC.

The gene calls are TRBV9 and TRBJ2-3; 7 bases fit TRBD2. The CDR3 covers 16 residues. The ends lost 3 bases at V and 4 bases at J; junction bases unmatched: 11. Germline values: CDR1 SGDLS, CDR2 YYNGEE. The CDR3: CASSAREGLVPDTQYF. Here the CDR3 DNA reads TGTGCCAGCAGCGCCAGGGAGGGGTTAGTCCCAGATACGCAGTATTTT.

This clonotype was counted ten times or more. V usage is TRBV3-1 and J usage is TRBJ2-5; 11 bases match TRBD2. The CDR3 is made up of 18 amino acids. Germline values: CDR1 LGHDT, CDR2 YNNKEL (reference sequence). The V segment lost 2 bases and the J segment 1 base; nucleotides outside the gene matches: 9. CDR3 sequence reads: CASSQPGSGTSGQETQYF. DNA for the CDR3: TGTGCCAGCAGCCAACCGGGGTCTGGGACTAGCGGCCAAGAGACCCAGTACTTC.

This chain links TRBV7-2 with TRBJ1-2; D might be TRBD1 (5 bases). This CDR3 is 15 amino acids long. The V gene lost 5 bases and the J gene lost 5 bases, with 18 bases spanning the gap. Germline V lookup: CDR1 SGHTA, CDR2 FQGNSA. CDR3 sequence: CASSVSRDAIYGYTF. Here the CDR3 DNA reads TGTGCCAGCAGCGTATCCCGGGACGCGATTTATGGCTACACCTTC.

The chain uses TRBV12-3 or TRBV12-4 and TRBJ1-2; D not resolved. Trimming removed 7 bases at V and 4 bases at J, with 10 bases between. This CDR3 has 12 amino acids. The CDR3 spells CASTGQAYGYTF. CDR3 coding DNA: TGTGCCAGCACCGGTCAGGCCTATGGCTACACCTTC.

This chain connects TRBV7-2 to TRBJ1-3, with D possibly TRBD1 on 5 matching bases. CDR1 is SGHTA and CDR2 is FQGNSA in the germline V gene. This CDR3 comprises 17 residues. V lost 1 base and J lost 0, with 13 bases in between. This CDR3 is CASSLGWGASSGNTIYF. The CDR3 nucleotides read TGTGCCAGCAGCTTAGGGTGGGGCGCTAGCTCTGGAAACACCATATATTTT.

This sequence joins TRBV5-1 and TRBJ2-5; 11 bases line up with TRBD2. This CDR3 comprises 19 residues. Germline values: CDR1 SGHRS, CDR2 YFSETQ. The V and J ends lost 2 bases and 2 bases, in that order; junction bases with no gene match: 14. CDR3 loop: CASSFKRLAGFDGQETQYF. The CDR3 DNA sequence: TGCGCCAGCAGCTTTAAACGACTAGCGGGGTTTGACGGGCAAGAGACCCAGTACTTC.

This clonotype was picked up a small number of times. The chain combines TRBV20-1 with TRBJ2-1; D gene unclear. The ends were cut back, 7 bases at V and 1 base at J, with 11 bases in the middle. This CDR3 is built from 13 residues. Per germline, CDR1 DFQATT and CDR2 SNEGSKA (reference sequence). CDR3 amino acids: CSGEPYSYNEQFF. The CDR3 nucleotides are TGCAGTGGAGAACCCTATTCCTACAATGAGCAGTTCTTC.

The rearrangement joins TRBV20-1 to TRBJ1-1, with D unresolved. V was trimmed by 0 bases and J by 2 bases, leaving 7 bases between them. Germline V lookup: CDR1 DFQATT, CDR2 SNEGSKA (reference sequence). The CDR3 runs to 13 residues. The DNA of the CDR3 is TGCAGTGCTAGAGATCCCAGAAACACTGAAGCTTTCTTT. This sequence encodes CSARDPRNTEAFF.